This T cell receptor beta chain originates from a study of blood T cell repertoires in COVID-19. The wider study: Collection of acute and convalescent COVID-19 samples took place in the United States, Italy and Spain. Nucleic acid was either cDNA or gDNA, and it came from T cells, B-cell-depleted T cells, or PBMCs.

Per the original methods: The assay estimated nucleated cells by amplifying reference gene primers. The assay was immunoSEQ multiplex PCR, and TCRdb's table has in-frame clones only and misses some. Clone size and V and J calls were adopted from that table, with D and trimming inferred from the DNA. The sample lists about 84,000 clones, 76% occurring once. The CDR3 runs 13 residues. Trimming removed 4 bases from V and 8 bases from J; junction bases left unmatched: 5. CDR1 SGHDN and CDR2 FVKESK come from the germline V gene. The sequence derives from a man between 65 and 85 years old with acute or convalescent COVID-19. The J gene is TRBJ2-1, the V gene TRBV14, with TRBD1 identical over 7 bases. The sequenced material came from peripheral blood. CDR3 sequence reads: CASSLDRNDEQFF. The CDR3 nucleotides read TGTGCCAGCAGCCTGGACAGGAACGATGAGCAGTTCTTC. Combining the CDR3 with reference TRBV14 and TRBJ2-1 gives the whole variable domain EAGVTQFPSHSVIEKGQTVTLRCDPISGHDNLYWYRRVMGKEIKFLLHFVKESKQDESGMPNNRFLAERTGGTYSTLKVQPAELEDSGVYFCASSLDRNDEQFFGPGTRLTVL.